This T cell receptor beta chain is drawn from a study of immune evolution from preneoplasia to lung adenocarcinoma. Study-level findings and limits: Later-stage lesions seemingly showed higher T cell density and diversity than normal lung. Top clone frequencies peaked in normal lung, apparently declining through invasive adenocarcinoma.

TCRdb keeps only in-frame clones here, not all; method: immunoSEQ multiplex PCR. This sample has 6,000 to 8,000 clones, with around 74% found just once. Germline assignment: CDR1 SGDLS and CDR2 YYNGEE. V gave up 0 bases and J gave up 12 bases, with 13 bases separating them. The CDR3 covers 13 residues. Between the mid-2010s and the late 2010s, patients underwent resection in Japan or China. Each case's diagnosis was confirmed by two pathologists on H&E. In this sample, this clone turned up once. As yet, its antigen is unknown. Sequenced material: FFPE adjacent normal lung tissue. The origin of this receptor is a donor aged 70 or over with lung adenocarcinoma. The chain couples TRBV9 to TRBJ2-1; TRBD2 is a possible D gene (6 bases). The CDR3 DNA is TGTGCCAGCAGCGTAGAGGAGGGTAGGAGGCAGTTCTTC. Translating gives CASSVEEGRRQFF.